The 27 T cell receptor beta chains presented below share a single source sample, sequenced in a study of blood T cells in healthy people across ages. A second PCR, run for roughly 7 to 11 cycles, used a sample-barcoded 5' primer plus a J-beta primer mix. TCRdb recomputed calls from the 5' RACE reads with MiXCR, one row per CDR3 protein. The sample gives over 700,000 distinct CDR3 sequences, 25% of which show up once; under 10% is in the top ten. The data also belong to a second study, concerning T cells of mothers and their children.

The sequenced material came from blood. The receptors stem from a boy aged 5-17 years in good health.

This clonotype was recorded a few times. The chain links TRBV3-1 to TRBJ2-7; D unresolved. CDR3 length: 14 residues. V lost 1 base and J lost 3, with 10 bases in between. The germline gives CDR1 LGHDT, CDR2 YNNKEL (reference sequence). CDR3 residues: CASSQGLALYEQYF. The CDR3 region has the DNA TGTGCCAGCAGCCAAGGATTGGCCCTCTACGAGCAGTACTTC.

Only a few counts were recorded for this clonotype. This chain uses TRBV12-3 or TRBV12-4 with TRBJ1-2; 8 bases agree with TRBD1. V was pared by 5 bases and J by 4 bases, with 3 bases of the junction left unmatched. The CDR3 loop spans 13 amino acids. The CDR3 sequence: CASSDRGSYGYTF. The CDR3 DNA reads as TGTGCCAGCAGTGACAGGGGAAGCTATGGCTACACCTTC.

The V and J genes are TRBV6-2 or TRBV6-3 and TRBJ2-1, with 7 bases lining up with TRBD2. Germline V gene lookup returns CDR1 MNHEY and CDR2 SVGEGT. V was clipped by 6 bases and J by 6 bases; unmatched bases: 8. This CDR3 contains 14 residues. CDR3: CASRRGLDGNEQFF. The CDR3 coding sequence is TGTGCCAGCAGGCGGGGGTTAGATGGCAATGAGCAGTTCTTC.

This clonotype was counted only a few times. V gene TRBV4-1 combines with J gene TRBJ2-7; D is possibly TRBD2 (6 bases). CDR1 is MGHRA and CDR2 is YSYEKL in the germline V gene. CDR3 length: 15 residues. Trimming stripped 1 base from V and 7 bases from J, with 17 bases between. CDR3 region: CASSQVIGGQEEQYF. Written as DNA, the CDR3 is TGCGCCAGCAGCCAAGTGATAGGAGGGCAGGAGGAGCAGTACTTC.

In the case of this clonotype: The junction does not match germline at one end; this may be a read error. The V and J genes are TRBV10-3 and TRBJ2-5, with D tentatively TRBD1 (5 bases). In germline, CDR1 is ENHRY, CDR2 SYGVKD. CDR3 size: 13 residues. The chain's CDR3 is CAISESNRGSFLF. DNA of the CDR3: TGTGCCATCAGTGAGTCGAATAGGGGAAGTTTCCTCTTC.

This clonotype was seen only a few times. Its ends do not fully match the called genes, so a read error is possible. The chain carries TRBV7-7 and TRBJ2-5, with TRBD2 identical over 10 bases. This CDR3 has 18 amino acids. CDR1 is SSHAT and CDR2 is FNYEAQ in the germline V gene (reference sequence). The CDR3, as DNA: TGTGCTAGCAGCCTAACCCTAGGGCTAGCGGGAGCCAGGGAGACCCAGTACTTC. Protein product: CASSLTLGLAGARETQYF. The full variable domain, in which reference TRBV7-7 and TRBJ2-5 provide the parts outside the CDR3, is GAGVSQSPRYKVTKRGQDVTLRCDPISSHATLYWYQQALGQGPEFLTYFNYEAQPDKSGLPSDRFSAERPEGSISTLTIQRTEQRDSAMYRCASSLTLGLAGARETQYFGPGTRLLVL.

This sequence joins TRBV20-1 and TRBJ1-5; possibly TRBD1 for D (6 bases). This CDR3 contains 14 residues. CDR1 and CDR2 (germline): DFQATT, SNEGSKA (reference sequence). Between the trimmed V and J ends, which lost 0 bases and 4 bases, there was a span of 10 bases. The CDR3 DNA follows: TGCAGTGCTAGAGATATCAGGGGTAATCAGCCCCAGCATTTT. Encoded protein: CSARDIRGNQPQHF.

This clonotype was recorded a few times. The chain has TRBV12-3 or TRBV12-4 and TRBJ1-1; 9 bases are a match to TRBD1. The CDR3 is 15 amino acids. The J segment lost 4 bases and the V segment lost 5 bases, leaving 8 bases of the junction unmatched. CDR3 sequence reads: CASSVTGGELTEAFF. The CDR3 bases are TGTGCCAGCAGTGTAACAGGGGGCGAGCTCACTGAAGCTTTCTTT.

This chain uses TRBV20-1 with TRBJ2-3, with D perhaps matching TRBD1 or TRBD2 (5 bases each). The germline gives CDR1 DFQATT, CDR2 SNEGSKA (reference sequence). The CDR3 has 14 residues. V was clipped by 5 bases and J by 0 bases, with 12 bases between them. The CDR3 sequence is CSAEGPPSTDTQYF. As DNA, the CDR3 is TGCAGTGCTGAGGGACCACCAAGCACAGATACGCAGTATTTT.

CDR3 coding DNA: TGTGCCAGCAGCTTAAATCAGGGGGTAAGGGACGAGCAGTACTTC. This translates into CASSLNQGVRDEQYF. The chain combines TRBV7-9 with TRBJ2-1; 7 nucleotides align to TRBD1. Gene TRBJ2-7 matches the end of the DNA better, so the J call may be wrong. The CDR3 sequence is 15 residues long. Looked up from germline, CDR1 is SEHNR and CDR2 is FQNEAQ (reference sequence).

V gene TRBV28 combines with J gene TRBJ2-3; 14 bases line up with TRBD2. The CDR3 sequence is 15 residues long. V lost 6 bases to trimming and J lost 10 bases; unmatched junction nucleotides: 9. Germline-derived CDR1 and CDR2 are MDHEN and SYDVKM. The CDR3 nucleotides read TGTGCCAGCAGCGGCCCGGGACTAGCGGGGGTCTCGCAGTATTTT. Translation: CASSGPGLAGVSQYF.

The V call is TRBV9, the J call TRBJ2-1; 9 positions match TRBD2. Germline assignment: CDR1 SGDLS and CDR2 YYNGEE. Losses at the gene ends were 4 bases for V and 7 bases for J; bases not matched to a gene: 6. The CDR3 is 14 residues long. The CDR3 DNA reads TGTGCCAGCAGCCTAGCGGGAACAAAAAATGAGCAGTTCTTC. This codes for CASSLAGTKNEQFF.

CDR3 in amino acids: CASSHWDDTDTQYF. The CDR3 nucleotides read TGTGCCAGCAGTCACTGGGACGACACAGATACGCAGTATTTT. V gene TRBV27 combines with J gene TRBJ2-3; D is tentatively TRBD1 or TRBD2 (5 bases each). From germline, CDR1 is MNHEY and CDR2 SMNVEV (reference sequence). Between the trimmed V and J ends, which lost 5 bases and 2 bases, there was a span of 11 bases. The CDR3 contains 14 residues.

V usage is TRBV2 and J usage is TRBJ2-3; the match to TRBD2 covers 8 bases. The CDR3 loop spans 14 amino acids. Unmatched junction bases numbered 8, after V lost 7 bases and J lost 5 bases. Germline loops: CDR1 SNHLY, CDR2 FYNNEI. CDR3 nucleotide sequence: TGTGCCAGCAAGAGGACTAGCAGTGTAGATACGCAGTATTTT. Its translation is CASKRTSSVDTQYF.

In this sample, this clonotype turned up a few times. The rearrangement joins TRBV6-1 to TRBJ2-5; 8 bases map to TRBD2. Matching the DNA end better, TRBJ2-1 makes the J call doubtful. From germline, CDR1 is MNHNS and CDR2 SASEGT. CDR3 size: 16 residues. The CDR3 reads CASSEIGGRSYNEQFF. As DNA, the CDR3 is TGTGCCAGCAGTGAAATAGGCGGGAGGAGCTACAATGAGCAGTTCTTC.

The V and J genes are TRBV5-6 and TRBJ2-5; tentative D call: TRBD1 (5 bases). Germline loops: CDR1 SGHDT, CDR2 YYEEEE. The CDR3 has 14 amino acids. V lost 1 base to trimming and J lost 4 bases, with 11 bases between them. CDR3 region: CASSLSAGPETQYF. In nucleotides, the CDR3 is TGTGCCAGCAGCTTGTCGGCAGGGCCAGAGACCCAGTACTTC.

The CDR3 DNA sequence: TGTGCCAGCAGCTCTGCCGGGCCCACGGAGGGAGCTTTCTTT. As protein: CASSSAGPTEGAFF. J is TRBJ1-1 and V is TRBV7-9; D gene ambiguous. CDR3 length: 14 residues. The V end was cut by 4 bases, the J end by 10 bases, with 19 bases between. In germline, CDR1 is SEHNR, CDR2 FQNEAQ (reference sequence). Supplemented by reference TRBV7-9 and TRBJ1-1, the full variable domain reads DTGVSQNPRHKITKRGQNVTFRCDPISEHNRLYWYRQTLGQGPEFLTYFQNEAQLEKSRLLSDRFSAERPKGSFSTLEIQRTEQGDSAMYLCASSSAGPTEGAFFGQGTRLTVV.

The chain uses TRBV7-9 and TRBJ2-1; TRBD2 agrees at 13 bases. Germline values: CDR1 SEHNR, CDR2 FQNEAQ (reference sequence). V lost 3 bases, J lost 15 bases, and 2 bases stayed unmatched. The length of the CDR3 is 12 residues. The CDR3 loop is CASSLGLAGLFF. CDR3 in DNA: TGTGCCAGCAGCTTGGGACTAGCGGGATTGTTCTTC.

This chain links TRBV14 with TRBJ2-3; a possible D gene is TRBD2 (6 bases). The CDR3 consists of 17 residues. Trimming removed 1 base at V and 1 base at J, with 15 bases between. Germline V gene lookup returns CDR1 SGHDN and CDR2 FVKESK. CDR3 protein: CASSQGAVGGGTDTQYF. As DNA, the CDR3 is TGTGCCAGCAGCCAAGGGGCTGTTGGCGGGGGCACAGATACGCAGTATTTT.

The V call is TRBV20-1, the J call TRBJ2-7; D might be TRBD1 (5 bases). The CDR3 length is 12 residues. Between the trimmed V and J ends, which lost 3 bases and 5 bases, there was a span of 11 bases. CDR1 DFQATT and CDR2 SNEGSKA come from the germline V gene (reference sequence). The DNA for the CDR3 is TGCAGTGCTAGCAGGGCAATGAACGAGCAGTACTTC. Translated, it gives CSASRAMNEQYF.

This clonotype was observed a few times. The CDR3 sequence: CASSDGDYSDTQYF. In DNA, the CDR3 is TGTGCCAGCAGTGATGGGGACTACTCAGATACGCAGTATTTT. The chain couples TRBV6-1 to TRBJ2-3; TRBD2 agrees at 7 bases. The germline CDR1 and CDR2 sequences are MNHNS and SASEGT. The CDR3 consists of 14 residues. V shed 3 bases and J 4 bases; nucleotides not matched to a gene: 4.

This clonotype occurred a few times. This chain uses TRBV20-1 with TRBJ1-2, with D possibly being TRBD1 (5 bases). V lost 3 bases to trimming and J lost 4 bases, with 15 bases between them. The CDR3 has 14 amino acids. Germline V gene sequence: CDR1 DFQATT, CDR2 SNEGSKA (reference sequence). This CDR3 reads CSASKDTMVYGYTF. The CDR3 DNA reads TGCAGTGCTAGCAAGGACACAATGGTCTATGGCTACACCTTC.

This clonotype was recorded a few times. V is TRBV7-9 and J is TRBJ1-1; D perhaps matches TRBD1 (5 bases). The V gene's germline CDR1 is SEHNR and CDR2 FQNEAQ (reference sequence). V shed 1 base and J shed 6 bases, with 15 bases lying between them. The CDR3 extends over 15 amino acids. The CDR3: CASSLDFGQQAEAFF. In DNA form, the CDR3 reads TGTGCCAGCAGCTTAGACTTTGGTCAACAGGCTGAAGCTTTCTTT.

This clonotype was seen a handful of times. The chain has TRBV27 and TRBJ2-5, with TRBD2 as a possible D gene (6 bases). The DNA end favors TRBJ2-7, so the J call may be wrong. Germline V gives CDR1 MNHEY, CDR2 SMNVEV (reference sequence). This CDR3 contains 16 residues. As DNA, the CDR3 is TGTGCCAGCAGTGCCCGCGGGACCGTCCTTGCCTACGAGCAGTACTTC. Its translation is CASSARGTVLAYEQYF.

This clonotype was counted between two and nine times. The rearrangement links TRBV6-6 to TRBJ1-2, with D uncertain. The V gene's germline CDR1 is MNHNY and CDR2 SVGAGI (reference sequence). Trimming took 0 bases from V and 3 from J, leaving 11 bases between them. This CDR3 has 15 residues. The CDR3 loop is CASSYSIYSYYGYTF. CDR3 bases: TGTGCCAGCAGTTACTCGATTTACAGTTACTATGGCTACACCTTC.

Written as DNA, the CDR3 is TGTGCCAGCAGCCGCCGGACTAGCGGAACAGATACGCAGTATTTT. Encoded protein: CASSRRTSGTDTQYF. The chain recombines TRBV7-8 with TRBJ2-3; 10 bases are a match to TRBD2. V was pared by 5 bases and J by 3 bases, with 5 bases of the junction left unmatched. Germline CDR1 SGHVS, CDR2 FQNEAQ. The CDR3 is made up of 15 amino acids.

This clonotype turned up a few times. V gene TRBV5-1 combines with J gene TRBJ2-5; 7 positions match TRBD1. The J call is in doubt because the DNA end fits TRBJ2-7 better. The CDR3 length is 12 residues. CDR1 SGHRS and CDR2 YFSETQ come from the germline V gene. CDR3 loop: CAGDDSGGEQYF. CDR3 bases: TGCGCCGGCGACGATTCAGGGGGCGAGCAGTACTTC.